This T cell receptor beta chain was sequenced for a study of cytomegalovirus exposure and HLA in healthy donors. At the level of the study: A data release that came early held about 89 million unique TCRs from HLA-typed donors. Study results and limitations: It emerged from a later analysis that several of the most significant clusters appeared to be linked to common viral pathogens. It was likely that a cluster of highly shared sequence variants was a sequencing artifact.

Unmatched junction bases numbered 7, after V lost 5 bases and J lost 4 bases. The V gene's germline CDR1 is SEHNR and CDR2 FQNEAQ (reference sequence). The CDR3 is 14 amino acids. Concerning this clone itself: What it recognizes is unknown.

Researchers ran the PCR with 60 Vbeta and 13 Jbeta primers. Profiled with immunoSEQ multiplex PCR; TCRdb holds only in-frame clones, not every one. The table records approximately 140,000 clones, approximately 80% of them present only once. Healthy bone marrow donors made up the cohort. The TCR originated in a man aged 35 to 55 in good health and CMV-seronegative. Sequencing was performed on PBMCs. J is TRBJ2-7 and V is TRBV7-9; 8 bases agree with TRBD1. The CDR3 DNA sequence: TGTGCCAGCAGCACCCGACAGGGGTGGTACGAGCAGTACTTC. Amino acid sequence: CASSTRQGWYEQYF.